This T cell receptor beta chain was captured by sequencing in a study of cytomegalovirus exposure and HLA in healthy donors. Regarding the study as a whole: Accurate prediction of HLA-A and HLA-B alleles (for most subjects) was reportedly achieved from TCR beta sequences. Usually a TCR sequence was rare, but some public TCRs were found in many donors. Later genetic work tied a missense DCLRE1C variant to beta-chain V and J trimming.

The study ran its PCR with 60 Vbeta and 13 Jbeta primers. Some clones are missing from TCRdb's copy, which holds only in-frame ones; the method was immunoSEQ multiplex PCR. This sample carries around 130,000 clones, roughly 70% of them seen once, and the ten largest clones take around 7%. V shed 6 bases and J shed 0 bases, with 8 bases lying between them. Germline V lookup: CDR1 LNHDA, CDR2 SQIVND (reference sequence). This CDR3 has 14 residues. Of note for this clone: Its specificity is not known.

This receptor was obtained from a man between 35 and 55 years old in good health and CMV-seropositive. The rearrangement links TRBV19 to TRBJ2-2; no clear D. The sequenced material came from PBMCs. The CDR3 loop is CASSYSSNTGELFF. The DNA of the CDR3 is TGTGCCAGTAGCTACTCTTCGAACACCGGGGAGCTGTTTTTT.